These 32 T cell receptor beta chains were all obtained from the same sample, sequenced in a study of blood T cell repertoires in COVID-19. TCRdb's table, derived via immunoSEQ multiplex PCR, lists solely in-frame clones and lacks some. The table has about 170,000 clones, roughly 80% seen once; the top ten hold approximately 8%. What was sequenced was peripheral blood. The source is a woman of 80 years or more with COVID-19, enrolled during active disease.

The gene calls are TRBV6-6 and TRBJ1-2, with 8 bases fitting TRBD1. Germline CDR1 is MNHNY and CDR2 is SVGAGI (reference sequence). The CDR3 runs to 13 residues. The CDR3, as DNA: TGTGTTGTGACAGGGGCACTGGAATATGGCTACACCTTC. Translating it yields CVVTGALEYGYTF.

This sequence joins TRBV19 and TRBJ1-2; D may be TRBD1 (5 bases). V gave up 4 bases and J gave up 4 bases, with 13 bases separating them. CDR1 is LNHDA and CDR2 is SQIVND in the germline V gene (reference sequence). The CDR3 covers 14 residues. The CDR3 region is CASSTEGRAYGYTF. For the CDR3, the DNA is TGTGCCAGTAGTACCGAGGGGAGGGCCTATGGCTACACCTTC. The full variable domain, completed using reference TRBV19 and TRBJ1-2, is DGGITQSPKYLFRKEGQNVTLSCEQNLNHDAMYWYRQDPGQGLRLIYYSQIVNDFQKGDIAEGYSVSREKKESFPLTVTSAQKNPTAFYLCASSTEGRAYGYTFGSGTRLTVV.

The chain uses TRBV13 and TRBJ1-4, with D hard to call. CDR1 and CDR2 from the germline V gene are PRHDT and FYEKMQ (reference sequence). The CDR3 loop spans 13 amino acids. Deletions cut 5 bases from V and 8 bases from J, with 12 bases between. The DNA for the CDR3 is TGTGCCAGCAGCCTGAGGGTTTCCGAAAAACTGTTTTTT. This sequence encodes CASSLRVSEKLFF.

The chain uses TRBV3-1 (or the pseudogene TRBV3-2) and TRBJ1-1; D is uncertain. The CDR3 spans 13 residues. V shed 1 base and J shed 11 bases, with 14 bases lying between them. CDR1 is LGHDT, CDR2 YNNKEL, per germline (reference sequence). CDR3 sequence: CASSQVGSKRAFF. CDR3 in DNA: TGTGCCAGCAGCCAAGTGGGTAGTAAGAGGGCTTTCTTT.

Only one count was recorded for this clone. The chain links TRBV5-1 to TRBJ2-5; 9 bases align to TRBD1. CDR3 length: 16 residues. The germline gives CDR1 SGHRS, CDR2 YFSETQ. The V and J ends lost 0 bases and 5 bases, in that order; junction bases with no gene match: 8. The CDR3 here is CASSLAGTGKSETQYF. The DNA of the CDR3 is TGCGCCAGCAGCTTGGCAGGGACAGGGAAATCGGAGACCCAGTACTTC.

This clone appeared once. The chain joins TRBV3-1 (or the pseudogene TRBV3-2) to TRBJ1-1, with TRBD1 matching 7 bases. V lost 1 base, J lost 3 bases, and 5 bases stayed unmatched. The CDR3 loop spans 15 amino acids. Germline-derived CDR1 and CDR2 are LGHDT and YNNKEL (reference sequence). This CDR3 is CASSQGGQTYTEAFF. The CDR3, as DNA: TGTGCCAGCAGCCAAGGGGGACAGACCTACACTGAAGCTTTCTTT.

The chain joins TRBV5-1 to TRBJ1-1; a possible D gene is TRBD1 (5 bases). The CDR3 loop spans 15 amino acids. Germline V lookup: CDR1 SGHRS, CDR2 YFSETQ. Trimming took 4 bases from V and 0 from J, leaving 13 bases between them. The DNA for the CDR3 is TGCGCCAGCAGCAATTATCAGGGTGTGAACACTGAAGCTTTCTTT. Its protein product is CASSNYQGVNTEAFF.

The chain combines TRBV25-1 with TRBJ2-5, with TRBD2 as a possible D gene (5 bases). Germline loops: CDR1 MGHDK, CDR2 SYGVNS. This CDR3 has 13 amino acids. With 3 bases removed from V and 9 bases from J, the gap between germline ends came to 14 bases. Here the CDR3 reads CASSDVLRVAQYF. CDR3 DNA: TGTGCCAGCAGTGACGTATTGAGGGTGGCCCAGTACTTC.

The rearrangement uses TRBV5-5 and TRBJ2-7, with 7 bases lining up with TRBD2. Germline CDR1 SGHKS, CDR2 YYEKEE (reference sequence). V was clipped by 4 bases and J by 3 bases; unmatched bases: 7. This CDR3 is 14 amino acids long. The chain's CDR3 is CASSLPGEGYEQYF. In nucleotides, the CDR3 is TGTGCCAGCAGCCTCCCCGGGGAGGGCTACGAGCAGTACTTC.

The chain has TRBV3-1 (or the pseudogene TRBV3-2) and TRBJ2-2, with D unclear. Trimming removed 2 bases at V and 4 bases at J, with 5 bases between. This CDR3 has 13 residues. Germline V gives CDR1 LGHDT, CDR2 YNNKEL (reference sequence). For the CDR3, the DNA is TGTGCCAGCAGCCAATCTCGCACCGGGGAGCTGTTTTTT. Protein product: CASSQSRTGELFF.

This chain links TRBV28 with TRBJ2-7; TRBD2 agrees at 13 bases. J gave up 3 bases and V 2 bases, and 10 bases lay outside the gene matches. This CDR3 is built from 18 residues. Germline V CDR1 and CDR2: MDHEN, SYDVKM. The CDR3 loop reads CASSLGGRTSGRIYEQYF. The CDR3 DNA reads TGTGCCAGCAGTTTAGGGGGGAGGACTAGCGGGAGAATCTACGAGCAGTACTTC.

This chain connects TRBV19 to TRBJ1-5, with D perhaps TRBD1 (5 bases). This CDR3 region has 14 residues. Germline V gene sequence: CDR1 LNHDA, CDR2 SQIVND (reference sequence). V lost 4 bases, J lost 7 bases, and 14 bases lay in between. The CDR3 DNA reads TGTGCCAGTAGTAGGGACTCAAGAGGGCAGCCCCAGCATTTT. As protein: CASSRDSRGQPQHF.

This clone was observed a few times. The gene calls are TRBV5-1 and TRBJ2-6; perhaps TRBD1 as D (5 bases). The CDR3 runs 15 residues. V was cut by 0 bases and J by 2 bases, with 6 bases left in between. CDR1 is SGHRS and CDR2 is YFSETQ in the germline V gene. The CDR3 loop reads CASSLGGAGANVLTF. The CDR3, as DNA: TGCGCCAGCAGCTTGGGGGGCGCTGGGGCCAACGTCCTGACTTTC.

The CDR3 bases are TGCGCCAGCAGCTTGGGCCCGACAGGGGCTAGCACAGATACGCAGTATTTT. It encodes CASSLGPTGASTDTQYF. The chain is built from TRBV5-1 and TRBJ2-3, with TRBD1 identical over 8 bases. The CDR3 has 17 residues. Trimming took 0 bases from V and 0 from J; bases not matched to a gene: 6. In germline, CDR1 is SGHRS, CDR2 YFSETQ.

This clone has only a few counts. The gene calls are TRBV5-1 and TRBJ2-7; tentatively, D is TRBD2 (6 bases). This CDR3 has 14 amino acids. Deletions cut 7 bases from V and 3 bases from J, with 17 bases between. CDR1 is SGHRS, CDR2 YFSETQ, per germline. The CDR3 coding sequence is TGCGCCAGCCGCCCGGGGGACGGCATCTACGAGCAGTACTTC. As protein: CASRPGDGIYEQYF.

The chain carries TRBV4-1 and TRBJ1-4; weak D call: TRBD1 (6 bases). The length of the CDR3 is 17 residues. Per germline, CDR1 MGHRA and CDR2 YSYEKL. V lost 3 bases and J lost 8, with 22 bases in between. The CDR3, as DNA: TGCGCCAGCAGCCATCCCCCAGGAAGGGGGAGTAAGGAAAAACTGTTTTTT. Encoded protein: CASSHPPGRGSKEKLFF.

The chain recombines TRBV5-1 with TRBJ1-2; D might be TRBD1 (6 bases). From germline, CDR1 is SGHRS and CDR2 YFSETQ. CDR3 length equals 15 residues. Trimming removed 0 bases at V and 0 bases at J, with 9 bases between. CDR3 protein: CASSLGTEANYGYTF. CDR3 nucleotide sequence: TGCGCCAGCAGCTTGGGGACAGAAGCTAACTATGGCTACACCTTC.

This rearrangement joins TRBV19 to TRBJ1-3, with 10 bases identical to TRBD1. Germline loops: CDR1 LNHDA, CDR2 SQIVND (reference sequence). Unmatched junction bases numbered 5, after V lost 6 bases and J lost 6 bases. CDR3 length: 14 residues. As DNA, the CDR3 is TGTGCCAGTAGCCCGACAGGGGGCGAAAACACCATATATTTT. This codes for CASSPTGGENTIYF.

The J gene is TRBJ1-6, the V gene TRBV7-9; 11 bases agree with TRBD1. This CDR3 region has 16 residues. Germline CDR1 and CDR2: SEHNR and FQNEAQ (reference sequence). The ends lost 5 bases at V and 7 bases at J; junction bases unmatched: 7. The CDR3 DNA reads TGTGCCAGCAGCGACAGCCGGGACAGGGGGAATTCACCCCTCCACTTT. The encoded protein is CASSDSRDRGNSPLHF. Filled out from reference TRBV7-9 and TRBJ1-6, the complete variable domain reads DTGVSQNPRHKITKRGQNVTFRCDPISEHNRLYWYRQTLGQGPEFLTYFQNEAQLEKSRLLSDRFSAERPKGSFSTLEIQRTEQGDSAMYLCASSDSRDRGNSPLHFGNGTRLTVT.

The chain joins TRBV2 to TRBJ1-5, with TRBD1 as a possible D gene (5 bases). CDR3 length: 13 residues. V was cut by 8 bases and J by 7 bases, with 15 bases left in between. The germline V gene encodes CDR1 SNHLY and CDR2 FYNNEI. The CDR3 nucleotides are TGTGCCAGCGTCAGACAGACCGGCCAGCCCCAGCATTTT. Its protein product is CASVRQTGQPQHF.

This clone was seen a single time. The V call is TRBV2, the J call TRBJ1-6; TRBD1 might be the D (5 bases). The V end was cut by 3 bases, the J end by 7 bases, with 10 bases between. Germline CDR1 is SNHLY and CDR2 is FYNNEI. The CDR3 runs 14 residues. CDR3 in amino acids: CASSEGGGNSPLHF. CDR3 DNA sequence: TGTGCCAGCAGTGAGGGGGGGGGAAATTCACCCCTCCACTTT.

CDR3 in amino acids: CASSLAWGDPEAFF. The CDR3 DNA reads TGTGCCAGCAGCTTAGCCTGGGGGGACCCTGAAGCTTTCTTT. The chain links TRBV7-9 to TRBJ1-1, with a tentative D call TRBD1 (5 bases). CDR1 is SEHNR and CDR2 is FQNEAQ in the germline V gene (reference sequence). V was pared by 0 bases and J by 6 bases, with 11 bases between. The CDR3 length is 14 residues.

Concerning this clone itself: An end of the junction does not agree with germline; a read error may underlie this. This rearrangement joins TRBV20-1 to TRBJ1-2; D call uncertain. The CDR3 sequence is 8 residues long. Germline V CDR1 and CDR2: DFQATT, SNEGSKA (reference sequence). The CDR3 DNA sequence: TGCAGTGCTAGAGAGAGGATCTTC. Encoded protein: CSARERIF.

This clone was observed once. The chain carries TRBV3-1 (or the pseudogene TRBV3-2) and TRBJ2-5, with 10 bases lining up with TRBD2. Germline CDR1 is LGHDT and CDR2 is YNNKEL (reference sequence). The CDR3 contains 15 residues. J was trimmed by 5 bases and V by 4 bases; bases with no gene match: 7. The CDR3 here is CASSPRLAGLETQYF. CDR3 sequence (DNA): TGTGCCAGCAGCCCCAGACTAGCGGGCCTGGAGACCCAGTACTTC.

This rearrangement joins TRBV2 to TRBJ2-2; possibly TRBD2 for D (6 bases). The CDR3 extends over 14 amino acids. Germline CDR1 reads SNHLY; CDR2 reads FYNNEI. Trimming removed 6 bases from V and 2 bases from J, with 10 bases in between. CDR3 loop: CASRRTTNTGELFF. The CDR3 nucleotides read TGTGCCAGCAGGAGGACTACTAACACCGGGGAGCTGTTTTTT.

This clone came up a few times. The chain uses TRBV10-2 and TRBJ2-3; TRBD2 aligns across 7 bases. Germline CDR1 is WSHSY and CDR2 is SAAADI. V lost 6 bases to trimming and J lost 0 bases; unmatched junction nucleotides: 9. The CDR3 covers 16 residues. CDR3 in DNA: TGCGCCAGCAGCATCGACGGGGGGTTTAGCACAGATACGCAGTATTTT. This encodes CASSIDGGFSTDTQYF.

This clone has only one observation. V is TRBV10-3 and J is TRBJ1-5; 8 bases map to TRBD1. Germline loops: CDR1 ENHRY, CDR2 SYGVKD. This CDR3 has 15 residues. The junction had 7 bases not matched to a gene; V was cut back by 2 bases and J by 7 bases. The CDR3 region is CAISEKAGGSQPQHF. For the CDR3, the DNA is TGTGCCATCAGTGAGAAGGCAGGGGGCAGCCAGCCCCAGCATTTT.

V is TRBV29-1 and J is TRBJ2-5, with 9 bases that match TRBD1. V lost 3 bases and J lost 14; bases outside the gene matches: 10. CDR1 and CDR2 from the germline V gene are SQVTM and ANQGSEA. The CDR3 has 12 amino acids. CDR3 sequence: CSVEGGQGSRYF. The DNA of the CDR3 is TGCAGCGTTGAGGGGGGACAGGGATCCCGATACTTC.

V and J are TRBV5-1 and TRBJ1-4, with 8 bases that match TRBD1. The CDR3 loop spans 16 amino acids. The ends lost 7 bases at V and 2 bases at J; junction bases unmatched: 10. CDR1 is SGHRS and CDR2 is YFSETQ in the germline V gene. As DNA, the CDR3 is TGCGCCAGCTCTCCCAGGGGGCATTCGACTAATGAAAAACTGTTTTTT. Encoded protein: CASSPRGHSTNEKLFF.

V and J are TRBV14 and TRBJ2-7; the match to TRBD1 covers 8 bases. The CDR3 spans 14 residues. Germline V gene data show CDR1 as SGHDN and CDR2 as FVKESK. V shed 8 bases and J 2 bases; nucleotides not matched to a gene: 8. CDR3 in amino acids: CASGGQGVPYEQYF. DNA of the CDR3: TGTGCCAGCGGAGGACAGGGTGTACCCTACGAGCAGTACTTC.

This rearrangement joins TRBV3-1 (or the pseudogene TRBV3-2) to TRBJ1-2; possibly TRBD1 for D (6 bases). Germline values: CDR1 LGHDT, CDR2 YNNKEL (reference sequence). Trimming removed 1 base at V and 4 bases at J, with 13 bases between. This CDR3 is 15 amino acids long. CDR3 sequence: CASSQGTASIYGYTF. The DNA for the CDR3 is TGTGCCAGCAGCCAAGGGACAGCTAGCATCTATGGCTACACCTTC.

The chain uses TRBV7-8 and TRBJ2-3, with TRBD2 matching 8 bases. There are 17 residues in the CDR3. V shed 3 bases and J 0 bases; nucleotides not matched to a gene: 8. Germline values: CDR1 SGHVS, CDR2 FQNEAQ. CDR3 nucleotides: TGTGCCAGCAGCTTGGAGCGGGGGAGTTCTAGCACAGATACGCAGTATTTT. Translation gives CASSLERGSSSTDTQYF.